This T cell receptor beta chain was sequenced for a study of blood T cells in healthy people across ages. This CDR3 region has 15 residues. Germline V CDR1 and CDR2: SGHTA, FQGNSA. Trimming took 4 bases from V and 6 from J, leaving 17 bases between them. Alongside a J-beta primer mix, a sample-barcoded 5' primer served in a second PCR lasting about 7 to 11 cycles. Each cDNA molecule was tagged by a template-switch adaptor with 12 random nucleotides. In TCRdb, the 5' RACE reads were re-called with MiXCR into one record per CDR3 protein. The top ten hold over 2% of the sample, which has over 1,500,000 distinct CDR3 sequences, about 50% seen once. Only a few counts were recorded for this clonotype.

The TCR sequence derives from a middle-aged woman in good health. The sample was blood. The chain combines TRBV7-2 with TRBJ2-3; D possibly uses TRBD1 or TRBD2 (6 bases each). The CDR3 bases are TGTGCCAGCAGCTCCAAGAGGGGGGCCGGTGATACGCAGTATTTT. This codes for CASSSKRGAGDTQYF.